The 22 T cell receptor beta chains below all came from one sample that was sequenced in a study of blood T cell repertoires in COVID-19 (dated by TCRdb to the early 2020s). Receptors were amplified or captured by the immunoSEQ multiplex PCR assay. TCRdb limited this immuneACCESS table to in-frame rearrangements with V and J called. A share of clones is missing; checked studies link under half to unresolved V genes, and the rest is unexplained. The sample table lists under 150,000 clones, around 88% of them with a count of one. Less than 20% of the sample comes from the top ten. Sequenced material: peripheral blood. The receptor source for this set is a man aged 50 to 60 with active or convalescent COVID-19.

This clone was found a few times. The V gene is TRBV19, the J gene TRBJ1-6; tentatively, D is TRBD1 (5 bases). V shed 4 bases and J shed 13 bases, with 17 bases lying between them. The CDR3 is 14 residues long. Germline V gene data show CDR1 as LNHDA and CDR2 as SQIVND (reference sequence). CDR3 loop: CASSKTANEEPLHF. The CDR3 nucleotides are TGTGCCAGTAGTAAGACAGCTAACGAGGAGCCCCTCCACTTT.

The table lists this clone with a few counts. The chain couples TRBV9 to TRBJ2-2; no clear D gene. This CDR3 has 16 residues. V gave up 4 bases and J gave up 4 bases, with 17 bases separating them. Per the germline V gene, CDR1 is SGDLS and CDR2 is YYNGEE. Here the CDR3 DNA reads TGTGCCAGCAGCACCGCCCCGCCACCGAGCACCGGGGAGCTGTTTTTT. The encoded protein is CASSTAPPPSTGELFF.

With regard to this clone: A junction boundary mismatches the germline segment, possibly from a read error. The chain links TRBV7-2 to TRBJ2-2, with TRBD2 matching 10 bases. Germline V lookup: CDR1 SGHTA, CDR2 FQGNSA. The CDR3 contains 14 residues. The CDR3 loop is CASSLAGEAGELFF. The CDR3 DNA sequence: TGTGCCAGCAGCCTAGCGGGAGAGGCCGGGGAGCTGTTTTTT.

V is TRBV7-2 and J is TRBJ1-4; D is unclear. The V end was cut by 5 bases, the J end by 7 bases, with 11 bases between. This CDR3 comprises 13 residues. Germline V gives CDR1 SGHTA, CDR2 FQGNSA. DNA of the CDR3: TGTGCCAGCAGCGCCGGAGGGAGTGAAAAACTGTTTTTT. Residues: CASSAGGSEKLFF.

V and J are TRBV18 and TRBJ2-1, with 10 nucleotides matching TRBD2. The germline gives CDR1 KGHSH, CDR2 LQKENI. This CDR3 has 17 residues. Trimming at V came to 3 bases and at J to 2 bases, leaving 7 bases not matched to a gene. In DNA, the CDR3 is TGTGCCAGCTCACCTACCTTAGCGGGGGGCGCCTACAATGAGCAGTTCTTC. Encoded protein: CASSPTLAGGAYNEQFF.

This clone was seen a handful of times. In nucleotides, the CDR3 is TGTGCCAGCAGTTCGACCGGGACAGGACGGTACGAGCAGTACTTC. It yields the protein CASSSTGTGRYEQYF. The chain combines TRBV28 with TRBJ2-7; 8 bases line up with TRBD1. CDR3 length: 15 amino acids. The V and J ends lost 4 bases and 4 bases, in that order; junction bases with no gene match: 9. Germline CDR1 and CDR2: MDHEN and SYDVKM.

V gene TRBV5-4 combines with J gene TRBJ2-1, with a possible D match to TRBD2 (5 bases). The CDR3 is made up of 11 amino acids. Germline CDR1 is SGHNT and CDR2 is YYREEE (reference sequence). V was pared by 5 bases and J by 5 bases, with 5 bases between. CDR3 sequence reads: CASRRDNEQFF. The CDR3 DNA sequence: TGTGCCAGCAGGCGGGACAATGAGCAGTTCTTC. Full variable domain (rest looked up from reference TRBV5-4 and TRBJ2-1): ETGVTQSPTHLIKTRGQQVTLRCSSQSGHNTVSWYQQALGQGPQFIFQYYREEENGRGNFPPRFSGLQFPNYSSELNVNALELDDSALYLCASRRDNEQFFGPGTRLTVL.

The CDR3 reads CASSIDLQGANYGYTF. CDR3 sequence (DNA): TGTGCCAGTAGTATAGATCTGCAGGGCGCCAACTATGGCTACACCTTC. V usage is TRBV19 and J usage is TRBJ1-2; maybe TRBD1 (5 bases). The CDR3 spans 16 residues. V was trimmed by 0 bases and J by 2 bases, leaving 13 bases between them. Germline CDR1 and CDR2: LNHDA and SQIVND (reference sequence).

The chain uses TRBV14 and TRBJ2-5; TRBD1 might be the D (6 bases). There are 13 residues in the CDR3. Between the trimmed V and J ends, which lost 6 bases and 2 bases, there was a span of 10 bases. Germline V CDR1 and CDR2: SGHDN, FVKESK. CDR3 sequence reads: CASRPRGQETQYF. In nucleotides, the CDR3 is TGTGCCAGCAGGCCCAGGGGACAAGAGACCCAGTACTTC.

J is TRBJ2-3 and V is TRBV18, with 9 bases aligning to TRBD2. Germline lookup yields CDR1 KGHSH and CDR2 LQKENI. After removal of 4 bases from V and 1 base from J, the junction contained 3 bases not matched to a gene. The CDR3 runs 15 residues. The CDR3 DNA reads as TGTGCCAGCTCACTTAGCGGGGGCCGCACAGATACGCAGTATTTT. The encoded protein is CASSLSGGRTDTQYF.

The table lists this clone with a few counts. This chain links TRBV6-5 with TRBJ1-5; D unresolved. The V end was cut by 2 bases, the J end by 6 bases, with 8 bases between. The CDR3 runs to 13 residues. Germline V gene lookup returns CDR1 MNHEY and CDR2 SVGAGI. The CDR3 region has the DNA TGTGCCAGCAGTTACAGTGCGGGTCAGCCCCAGCATTTT. It encodes CASSYSAGQPQHF.

This chain connects TRBV2 to TRBJ2-5, with D perhaps matching TRBD1 (5 bases). This CDR3 is 16 amino acids long. Germline assignment: CDR1 SNHLY and CDR2 FYNNEI. V shed 3 bases and J shed 1 base, with 15 bases lying between them. The CDR3 sequence is CASSDRARDIQETQYF. The CDR3 nucleotides read TGTGCCAGCAGTGACCGGGCCAGGGATATCCAAGAGACCCAGTACTTC.

The CDR3 loop reads CATKQDSRNTEAFF. CDR3 bases: TGTGCCACCAAACAGGATTCGAGGAACACTGAAGCTTTCTTT. The chain couples TRBV2 to TRBJ1-1, with D perhaps TRBD1 (5 bases). Between the trimmed V and J ends, which lost 10 bases and 1 base, there was a span of 16 bases. The CDR3 covers 14 residues. Germline CDR1 SNHLY, CDR2 FYNNEI.

The chain uses TRBV7-2 and TRBJ1-1, with no clear D. V shed 2 bases and J shed 5 bases, with 12 bases lying between them. The V gene's germline CDR1 is SGHTA and CDR2 FQGNSA. There are 14 residues in the CDR3. This chain's CDR3 is CASSLLEGSTEAFF. DNA for the CDR3: TGTGCCAGCAGCTTACTGGAGGGATCGACTGAAGCTTTCTTT.

The CDR3 nucleotides are TGTGCCAGCAGCCAGACGGGGGGGCCTAATGAAAAACTGTTTTTT. This gives the protein CASSQTGGPNEKLFF. The chain links TRBV11-3 to TRBJ1-4; weak D call: TRBD1 (6 bases). Germline V lookup: CDR1 SGHNT, CDR2 YENEEA. Trimming left V 5 bases short and J 3 bases short, with 13 bases between. The CDR3 runs 15 residues.

The V and J genes are TRBV29-1 and TRBJ2-5; 7 bases align to TRBD1. Germline loops: CDR1 SQVTM, CDR2 ANQGSEA. The CDR3 has 13 amino acids. Trimming took 6 bases from V and 2 from J; bases not matched to a gene: 6. CDR3 protein: CSVKGTAQETQYF. The CDR3 nucleotides read TGCAGCGTCAAGGGGACAGCACAAGAGACCCAGTACTTC.

This rearrangement joins TRBV19 to TRBJ1-1, with 10 bases fitting TRBD1. This CDR3 is built from 15 residues. V shed 6 bases and J 0 bases; nucleotides not matched to a gene: 4. Looked up from germline, CDR1 is LNHDA and CDR2 is SQIVND (reference sequence). As DNA, the CDR3 is TGTGCCAGTAGATCGACAGGGGGCCTGAACACTGAAGCTTTCTTT. It is translated as CASRSTGGLNTEAFF.

This sequence joins TRBV11-3 and TRBJ2-3; 13 positions match TRBD2. CDR3 length: 17 residues. Losses at the gene ends were 1 base for V and 1 base for J; bases not matched to a gene: 2. The germline V gene encodes CDR1 SGHNT and CDR2 YENEEA. CDR3 in DNA: TGTGCCAGCAGCTTAGGGACTAGCGGGAGTCGCACAGATACGCAGTATTTT. Its protein product is CASSLGTSGSRTDTQYF.

The chain is built from TRBV4-1 and TRBJ1-4; 7 bases are shared with TRBD1. V lost 1 base, J lost 7 bases, and 6 bases stayed unmatched. The germline V gene encodes CDR1 MGHRA and CDR2 YSYEKL. The CDR3 extends over 15 amino acids. The CDR3 coding sequence is TGCGCCAGCAGCCAAGCTACAGGGGCAGGTGAAAAACTGTTTTTT. This gives the protein CASSQATGAGEKLFF.

The chain carries TRBV6-6 and TRBJ1-5; tentatively, D is TRBD1 (5 bases). Between the trimmed V and J ends, which lost 5 bases and 1 base, there was a span of 12 bases. The germline gives CDR1 MNHNY, CDR2 SVGAGI (reference sequence). CDR3 length: 15 residues. CDR3 sequence reads: CASSIGHQSNQPQHF. CDR3 nucleotides: TGTGCCAGCAGTATCGGACACCAGAGCAATCAGCCCCAGCATTTT.

The V and J genes are TRBV7-8 and TRBJ2-3; TRBD1 is a possible D gene (6 bases). This CDR3 has 18 residues. V dropped 2 bases and J dropped 0 bases, with 18 bases sitting between them. Germline CDR1 reads SGHVS; CDR2 reads FQNEAQ. CDR3 DNA sequence: TGTGCCAGCAGCTTAACCAGGGGACCGGAAGCTAGCACAGATACGCAGTATTTT. Amino acids: CASSLTRGPEASTDTQYF.

This chain links TRBV18 with TRBJ2-7, with 10 bases lining up with TRBD2. V dropped 4 bases and J dropped 2; count of bases not matched to a gene: 5. The CDR3 sequence is 15 residues long. Germline CDR1 reads KGHSH; CDR2 reads LQKENI. As DNA, the CDR3 is TGTGCCAGCTCACTGTCAGGGACTAGCGCCTACGAGCAGTACTTC. Translating it yields CASSLSGTSAYEQYF.